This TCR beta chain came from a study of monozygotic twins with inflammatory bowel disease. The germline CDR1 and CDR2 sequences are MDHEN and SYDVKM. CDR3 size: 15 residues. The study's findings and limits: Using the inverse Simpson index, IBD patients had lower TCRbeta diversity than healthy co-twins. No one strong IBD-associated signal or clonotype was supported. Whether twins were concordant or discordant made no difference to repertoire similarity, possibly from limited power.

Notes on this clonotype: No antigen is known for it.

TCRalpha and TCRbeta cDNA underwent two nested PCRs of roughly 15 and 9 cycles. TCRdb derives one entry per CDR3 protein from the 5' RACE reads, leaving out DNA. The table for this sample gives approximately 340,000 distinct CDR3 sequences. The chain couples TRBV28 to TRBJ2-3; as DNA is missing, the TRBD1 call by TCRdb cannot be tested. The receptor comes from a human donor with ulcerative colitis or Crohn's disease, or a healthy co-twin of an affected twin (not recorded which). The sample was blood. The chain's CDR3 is CASKYGTGGKATQYF.